The present entry profiles one T cell receptor (beta chain) with its context. Its antigen remains undetermined. Base qualities were left out, and no much larger clone turns up one base away. This entry belongs to a study of blood T cell repertoires in COVID-19 (dated by TCRdb to 2020 to 2021). Broadly, across the study: Collaborator samples came from the United States, Italy and Spain and covered acute and convalescent phases of COVID-19. Samples were obtained from the ongoing ImmuneRACE study (first 160 participants) and from approximately 1,200 subjects provided by 6 global collaborators. The repertoires were released in a freely available public database meant as a resource for research on the immune response to SARS-CoV-2. The sample metadata nearly always contained a de-identified subject ID, COVID-19 status, age in years and sex. Deeply sampled blood TCRbeta repertoires from subjects exposed to, actively infected with, or recovered from COVID-19 were included in the dataset. The material from the prospective study consisted of cDNA or gDNA derived from T cells, B-cell-depleted T cells, or PBMCs. Where HLA class I and class II types were available, the types were taken from metadata supplied by the sample provider, not from assay-based typing.

General findings and caveats noted by the study authors: The amount of clinical and demographic metadata varied by source and participant and was provided uncurated.

Each collaborating institution followed its own protocols to collect whole blood in K2EDTA tubes. Collaborator samples were shipped for TCRbeta analysis as frozen whole blood, isolated PBMCs, or DNA extracted from either sample type. Compared with germline, V lacks 4 bases and J lacks 2 bases; bases without a gene match: 8. From the cysteine through the phenylalanine, the CDR3 covers 17 amino acids. The retained sequence is limited to the CDR3, 51 bases, with the frame set at the first base. Reading the germline V gene gives CDR1 LGHNA and CDR2 YSLEER. TCRbeta CDR3 regions were amplified from genomic DNA using the immunoSEQ Assay, a bias-controlled multiplex PCR. Processing in the source paper ran as follows. Nucleated cell counts per sample were estimated from amplification of reference gene primers within the assay. Sequence reads were collapsed and filtered to measure the absolute abundance of every unique TCRbeta CDR3 rearrangement. For each sample, productive Simpson clonality was calculated by taking the square root of Simpson's diversity index across productive rearrangements. The clones in this table, taken by TCRdb from immuneACCESS, are in-frame only. Not every clone is retained; where verified, under half of the shortfall comes from an unresolved V gene, and the cause of the rest is unknown. V, J and clone size reflect that table, while D and trimming were determined from the DNA. The sample profile shows about 45,000 clones; roughly 89% of them were found once. The ten most abundant clones make up 0.4% of the sample.

This TCR was recovered from a human donor in a cohort sampled during active COVID-19. The sequence is built from TRBV4-3 and TRBJ1-2; a stretch of 12 junction bases matches TRBD1. Sequenced: peripheral blood. The bases read TGCGCCAGCAGCCCGGGACAGGGGGCGCAGATAAACTATGGCTACACCTTC. Its protein reads: CASSPGQGAQINYGYTF.